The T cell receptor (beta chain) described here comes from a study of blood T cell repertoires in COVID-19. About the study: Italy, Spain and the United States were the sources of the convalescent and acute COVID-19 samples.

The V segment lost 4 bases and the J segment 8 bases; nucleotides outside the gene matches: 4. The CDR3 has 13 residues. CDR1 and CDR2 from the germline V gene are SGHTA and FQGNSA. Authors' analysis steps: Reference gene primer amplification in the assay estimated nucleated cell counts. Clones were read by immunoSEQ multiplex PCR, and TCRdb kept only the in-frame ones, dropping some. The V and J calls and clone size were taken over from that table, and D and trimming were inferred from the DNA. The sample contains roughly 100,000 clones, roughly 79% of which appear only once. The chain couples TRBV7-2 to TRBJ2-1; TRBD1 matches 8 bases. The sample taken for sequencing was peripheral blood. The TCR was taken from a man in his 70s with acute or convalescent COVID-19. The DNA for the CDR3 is TGTGCCAGCAGCTCGGACAGGGAGGATGAGCAGTTCTTC. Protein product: CASSSDREDEQFF.